The table lists the clone carrying this T cell receptor beta chain with many counts. No antigen is known for it. The data were taken from a study of T cells after yellow fever vaccination. Study information: Fractions low in cell number were prepared with SMART-Seq v4 Ultra Low Input.

The CDR3 spans 17 residues. Looked up from germline, CDR1 is SQVTM and CDR2 is ANQGSEA. The V segment lost 3 bases and the J segment 9 bases; nucleotides outside the gene matches: 15. They built TCR cDNA with 5'RACE template switching, a step that put in a universal primer site and UMIs. Each CDR3 protein gets one entry after TCRdb re-called the 5' RACE reads with MiXCR. Of about 400,000 distinct CDR3 sequences in the sample, 6.2% are singletons; the top ten hold over 12%. Study-wide points: A limited proportion of clonotypes was detected within both the CD4 and CD8 compartments. There was a possibility that FACS-sorted repertoires contained abundant clonotypes contaminating from the bulk population.

The chain uses TRBV29-1 and TRBJ2-1, with TRBD2 identical over 12 bases. The material sequenced was PBMCs, taken 5 days after the yellow fever booster vaccination. This receptor was identified in a man younger than 45 who received the YFV17D yellow fever vaccine. The CDR3 nucleotides are TGCAGCGTTGAGGAGCTAGCGGGAGGGCGTCTGTTCAGTGAGCAGTTCTTC. Translating it yields CSVEELAGGRLFSEQFF.